This record concerns one T cell receptor (beta chain) sequence. No antigen is known for it. The CDR3 runs 14 residues. Germline CDR1 and CDR2: GTSNPN and SVGIG (reference sequence). Trimming cost V 2 bases and J 8 bases, with 13 bases left between them. The sample comes from a study of cytomegalovirus exposure and HLA in healthy donors. Turning to the study itself: From about 179 million T cells, an earlier analysis saw 117 million unique TCR beta sequences.

The primer mix had 60 Vbeta and 13 Jbeta primers. In the original workflow: An analysis performed later counted 74 million or so unique TCR beta chains (roughly 11 million of them shared). Sequencing used immunoSEQ multiplex PCR; TCRdb keeps in-frame clones, though not all of them. Clone size and the V and J calls come from that table; the DNA yielded D and trimming. The sample comprises about 130,000 clones, around 81% of which are singletons, and approximately 1.8% rests with the top ten. Study-level findings and limits: Productive rates of about 87% or about 30% were seen for most TCR beta V segments in an earlier analysis. Analysis performed later found 16,951 TCR beta sequences associated with HLA alleles at 0.05 false discovery rate.

The source material was PBMCs. This TCR came from a woman aged 50 to 60 in good health and CMV-seronegative. The rearrangement joins TRBV30 to TRBJ1-6; possibly TRBD1 for D (5 bases). The CDR3 is CAWSRRAGDSPLHF. The CDR3 DNA reads as TGTGCCTGGAGTCGCAGGGCCGGCGATTCACCCCTCCACTTT.